Following are 6 T cell receptor beta chains from one sample sequenced in a study of PD-L1 blockade in urothelial cancer. As for time point: peripheral blood 6 weeks after treatment start. Data came from immunoSEQ multiplex PCR; TCRdb stores just in-frame clones and leaves some out. The sample lists some 31,000 clones; 80% to 90% were seen once. Sequenced here: PBMCs, sampled around atezolizumab (anti-PD-L1) treatment. The receptors here all came from a man between 65 and 85 years old with urothelial cancer.

CDR3 coding DNA: TGCGCCAGCAGCCCGGGCGGCAGGGCCAGTGAGACCCAGTACTTC. Amino acids: CASSPGGRASETQYF. The chain has TRBV4-3 and TRBJ2-5, with a possible D match to TRBD1 (5 bases). Trimming removed 4 bases at V and 5 bases at J, with 17 bases between. Looked up from germline, CDR1 is LGHNA and CDR2 is YSLEER. CDR3 length: 15 amino acids.

Here the CDR3 reads CASSLIAGEATDTQYF. In DNA, the CDR3 is TGTGCCAGCAGCCTGATAGCGGGAGAAGCGACAGATACGCAGTATTTT. This chain links TRBV7-3 with TRBJ2-3; TRBD2 agrees at 9 bases. CDR1 is SGHTA and CDR2 is FQGTGA in the germline V gene. V lost 5 bases and J lost 3; bases outside the gene matches: 9. This CDR3 is 16 amino acids long.

Here the CDR3 DNA reads TGCAGCGTTGTCCAGCGAACCTACGAGCAGTACTTC. Translation gives CSVVQRTYEQYF. The J gene is TRBJ2-7, the V gene TRBV29-1; D is ambiguous. Germline V gene sequence: CDR1 SQVTM, CDR2 ANQGSEA. V lost 4 bases and J 2 bases, leaving 9 bases between the germline ends. The CDR3 spans 12 residues.

The J gene is TRBJ2-7, the V gene TRBV5-1, with D perhaps TRBD2 (6 bases). The germline V gene has CDR1 SGHRS and CDR2 YFSETQ. The germline V and J ends were trimmed by 0 bases and 1 base, with 20 bases remaining between them. This CDR3 is built from 18 residues. The CDR3 coding sequence is TGCGCCAGCAGCTTGGTCCTCCCCGGGACTGACGATTCCTACGAGCAGTACTTC. Translation gives CASSLVLPGTDDSYEQYF.

The gene calls are TRBV7-2 and TRBJ2-5; TRBD2 matches 9 bases. The germline CDR1 and CDR2 sequences are SGHTA and FQGNSA. This CDR3 has 15 amino acids. Losses at the gene ends were 0 bases for V and 4 bases for J; bases not matched to a gene: 3. CDR3 in amino acids: CASSLASGRGETQYF. The CDR3 DNA sequence: TGTGCCAGCAGCTTAGCTAGCGGGAGAGGAGAGACCCAGTACTTC.

This clone is a singleton in its sample. The chain employs TRBV2 and TRBJ1-5; D gene ambiguous. V lost 3 bases and J 9 bases, leaving 15 bases between the germline ends. Germline values: CDR1 SNHLY, CDR2 FYNNEI. This CDR3 spans 14 amino acids. CDR3 region: CASSEALVLRPQHF. For the CDR3, the DNA is TGTGCCAGCAGTGAGGCCCTGGTGTTACGGCCCCAGCATTTT. Full variable domain (missing parts from reference TRBV2 and TRBJ1-5): EPEVTQTPSHQVTQMGQEVILRCVPISNHLYFYWYRQILGQKVEFLVSFYNNEISEKSEIFDDQFSVERPDGSNFTLKIRSTKLEDSAMYFCASSEALVLRPQHFGDGTRLSIL.